The entry below describes one TCR beta chain. What it recognizes is unknown. TCRdb keeps only in-frame clones here, not all; method: immunoSEQ multiplex PCR. The table includes roughly 79,000 clones, 90% to 95% detected once. The donors were part of the validation cohort, which consisted of more than 90 subjects and was separate from the first cohort of several hundred subjects. CDR1 is GTSNPN and CDR2 is SVGIG in the germline V gene (reference sequence). V lost 2 bases and J lost 5; bases outside the gene matches: 16. There are 17 residues in the CDR3. These data come from a study of cytomegalovirus exposure and HLA in healthy donors. The study, taken as a whole, reports: Researchers catalogued some 160 TCR beta chains as cytomegalovirus-associated. TCR sequences were mostly rare, though some public TCRs occurred in many donors.

This chain joins TRBV30 and TRBJ2-5; 8 bases line up with TRBD2. The clonotype originates from a man aged 18 to 29 in good health and CMV-seronegative. Sequencing was carried out using PBMCs. The CDR3 nucleotides are TGTGCCTGGAGTACCCAATTCACTAGCGGAAGGAGGGAGACCCAGTACTTC. Its translation is CAWSTQFTSGRRETQYF.